This entry describes one TCR beta chain. TCRdb's copy holds only in-frame clones and misses some; the assay was immunoSEQ multiplex PCR. The sample consists of around 24,000 clones, 84% of them appearing once. The sample comes from a study of OX40 agonist ivuxolimab in advanced cancers. Study-level information: People in dose escalation had one of these cancers: hepatocellular carcinoma, melanoma, renal cell or head and neck cancer.

CDR1 and CDR2 (germline): SGHVS, FQNEAQ. V dropped 4 bases and J dropped 7 bases, with 7 bases sitting between them. There are 12 residues in the CDR3. The receptor's source is an adult with an advanced solid tumor such as melanoma, head and neck, liver or kidney cancer. This specimen consisted of CD4+ or CD8+ T cells sorted from blood, obtained in a trial of the OX40 agonist ivuxolimab. The chain links TRBV7-8 to TRBJ1-4; D unresolved. The DNA of the CDR3 is TGTGCCAGCAGCTCTTTAATTGAAAAACTGTTTTTT. It specifies CASSSLIEKLFF.